The 12 T cell receptor beta chains below come from one sample, sequenced in a study of blood T cell repertoires in COVID-19. Profiling relied on immunoSEQ multiplex PCR, and the TCRdb table lists in-frame clones only, not all of them. Of about 130,000 clones listed, about nine tenths were seen once; the top ten hold roughly an eighth. What was sequenced was peripheral blood. All receptors derive from a woman in her seventies with COVID-19, enrolled during active disease.

This clone was seen a single time. The chain uses TRBV11-2 and TRBJ2-2; D remains unclear. The CDR3 totals 15 residues. Germline V gene sequence: CDR1 SGHAT, CDR2 FQNNGV. V dropped 5 bases and J dropped 2 bases, with 12 bases sitting between them. This chain's CDR3 is CASSRSRLNTGELFF. The CDR3 nucleotides read TGTGCCAGCAGCCGGAGTCGGCTAAACACCGGGGAGCTGTTTTTT.

This chain joins TRBV29-1 and TRBJ1-4; 7 positions match TRBD1. The CDR3 consists of 13 residues. Per the germline V gene, CDR1 is SQVTM and CDR2 is ANQGSEA. The V and J ends lost 7 bases and 8 bases, in that order; junction bases with no gene match: 10. The CDR3 reads CSAVQGFGEKLFF. The CDR3 DNA is TGCAGCGCGGTACAGGGGTTCGGGGAAAAACTGTTTTTT.

V and J are TRBV7-6 and TRBJ1-1, with 8 bases lining up with TRBD1. Germline assignment: CDR1 SGHVS and CDR2 FNYEAQ. V lost 5 bases and J lost 0; bases outside the gene matches: 5. This CDR3 contains 15 residues. The CDR3 region has the DNA TGTGCCAGCAGCACCCGACAGGGGATGAACACTGAAGCTTTCTTT. It specifies CASSTRQGMNTEAFF.

The chain links TRBV13 to TRBJ2-5; TRBD1 agrees at 10 bases. Germline trimming cut 5 bases from V and 5 bases from J; bases unmatched to any gene: 8. Germline CDR1 reads PRHDT; CDR2 reads FYEKMQ (reference sequence). The CDR3 length is 15 residues. CDR3 loop: CASSARTGGRETQYF. The CDR3 nucleotides read TGTGCCAGCAGCGCACGGACAGGGGGACGGGAGACCCAGTACTTC.

The gene calls are TRBV10-3 and TRBJ2-5, with D possibly being TRBD2 (6 bases). Deletions cut 10 bases from V and 5 bases from J, with 20 bases between. In germline, CDR1 is ENHRY, CDR2 SYGVKD. The CDR3 consists of 14 residues. CDR3 sequence: CATSRERGVETQYF. The CDR3, as DNA: TGTGCCACCAGCCGGGAGAGGGGCGTGGAGACCCAGTACTTC.

This rearrangement joins TRBV21-1 to TRBJ1-4. TRBV21-1 is a listed pseudogene. The CDR3 totals 17 residues. The CDR3 sequence: CASAVDVVGATNEKLFF. The DNA for the CDR3 is TGTGCCAGCGCAGTGGATGTTGTCGGGGCAACTAATGAAAAACTGTTTTTT.

The rearrangement uses TRBV6-2 or TRBV6-3 and TRBJ2-7; perhaps TRBD1 as D (6 bases). Trimming removed 3 bases from V and 3 bases from J, with 18 bases in between. The CDR3 totals 16 residues. CDR1 MNHEY and CDR2 SVGEGT come from the germline V gene. The CDR3 here is CASSYLGLGQNYEQYF. Written as DNA, the CDR3 is TGTGCCAGCAGTTATTTAGGTCTCGGACAGAACTACGAGCAGTACTTC.

The chain joins TRBV19 to TRBJ1-1; D remains ambiguous. Germline V CDR1 and CDR2: LNHDA, SQIVND (reference sequence). The ends were cut back, 4 bases at V and 2 bases at J, with 14 bases in the middle. CDR3 length: 15 amino acids. This CDR3 is CASSKTTLPNTEAFF. For the CDR3, the DNA is TGTGCCAGTAGTAAGACAACACTGCCTAACACTGAAGCTTTCTTT.

The chain couples TRBV28 to TRBJ1-4; 8 nucleotides match TRBD1. Losses at the gene ends were 5 bases for V and 5 bases for J; bases not matched to a gene: 10. This CDR3 contains 16 residues. Germline CDR1 reads MDHEN; CDR2 reads SYDVKM. CDR3 DNA: TGTGCCAGCAGTACCGGGACAGGAACTAAGAATGAAAAACTGTTTTTT. It codes for CASSTGTGTKNEKLFF.

The chain uses TRBV4-1 and TRBJ2-1; D perhaps matches TRBD2 (5 bases). Trimming removed 2 bases at V and 0 bases at J, with 17 bases between. CDR3 length: 18 amino acids. Germline CDR1 MGHRA, CDR2 YSYEKL. The CDR3 reads CASSQRSGVPFSYNEQFF. The DNA for the CDR3 is TGCGCCAGCAGCCAACGAAGCGGCGTCCCCTTCTCCTACAATGAGCAGTTCTTC.

This clone was recorded only once. The chain joins TRBV3-1 (or the pseudogene TRBV3-2) to TRBJ1-3, with no clear D. V was cut by 1 base and J by 8 bases, with 12 bases left in between. The CDR3 is 14 amino acids. Germline loops: CDR1 LGHDT, CDR2 YNNKEL (reference sequence). CDR3 in amino acids: CASSQVRGLDTIYF. The CDR3 region has the DNA TGTGCCAGCAGCCAAGTGCGAGGGTTAGACACCATATATTTT.

The CDR3 DNA reads TGTGCCAGCCAACCCCGGGACAGAACCACAGATACGCAGTATTTT. Translating it yields CASQPRDRTTDTQYF. This chain joins TRBV18 and TRBJ2-3; TRBD1 agrees at 7 bases. After removal of 8 bases from V and 2 bases from J, the junction contained 10 bases not matched to a gene. CDR1 and CDR2 (germline): KGHSH, LQKENI. The CDR3 extends over 15 amino acids.